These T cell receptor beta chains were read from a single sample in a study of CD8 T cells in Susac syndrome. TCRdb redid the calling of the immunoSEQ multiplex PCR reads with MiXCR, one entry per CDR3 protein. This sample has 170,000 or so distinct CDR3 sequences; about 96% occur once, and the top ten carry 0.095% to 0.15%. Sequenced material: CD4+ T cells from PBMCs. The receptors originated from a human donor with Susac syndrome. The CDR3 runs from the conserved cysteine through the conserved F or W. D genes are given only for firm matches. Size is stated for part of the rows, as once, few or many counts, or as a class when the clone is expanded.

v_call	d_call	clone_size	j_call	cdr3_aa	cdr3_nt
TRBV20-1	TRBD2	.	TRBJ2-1	CSASFSGGYNEQFF	TGCAGTGCTAGCTTTAGCGGGGGATACAATGAGCAGTTCTTC
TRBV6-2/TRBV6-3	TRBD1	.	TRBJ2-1	CASRDPGQDDEQFF	TGTGCCAGCAGAGATCCGGGACAGGACGATGAGCAGTTCTTC
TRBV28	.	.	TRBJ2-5	CASSPGTWGEETQYF	TGTGCCAGCAGTCCCGGGACCTGGGGAGAGGAGACCCAGTACTTC
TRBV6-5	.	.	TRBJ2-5	CASSLFSVSGEAQYF	TGTGCCAGCAGTCTATTTTCAGTGAGCGGAGAGGCCCAGTACTTC
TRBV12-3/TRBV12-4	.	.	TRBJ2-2	CASGLLNTGELFF	TGTGCCAGCGGCCTTTTGAACACCGGGGAGCTGTTTTTT
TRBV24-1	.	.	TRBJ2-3	CATSDLYEATDTQYF	TGTGCCACCAGTGACTTGTACGAGGCCACAGATACGCAGTATTTT
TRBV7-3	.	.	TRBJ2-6	CASSLQAGANVLTF	TGTGCCAGCAGCCTACAGGCTGGGGCCAACGTCCTGACTTTC
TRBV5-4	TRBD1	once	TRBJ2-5	CASSPHRGREETQYF	TGTGCCAGCAGCCCGCACAGGGGAAGGGAAGAGACCCAGTACTTC
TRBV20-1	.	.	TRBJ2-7	CSARGGGPGFEQYF	TGCAGTGCTAGAGGTGGAGGCCCAGGGTTCGAGCAGTACTTC
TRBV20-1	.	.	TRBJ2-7	CSARGHTLDEQYF	TGCAGTGCTAGGGGTCATACGTTAGACGAGCAGTACTTC
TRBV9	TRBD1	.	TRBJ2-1	CASSVAWTGNNEQFF	TGTGCCAGCAGCGTAGCATGGACAGGGAACAATGAGCAGTTCTTC
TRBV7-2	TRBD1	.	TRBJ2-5	CASSLASQGAVTQYF	TGTGCCAGCAGCTTAGCGAGTCAGGGGGCTGTGACCCAGTACTTC
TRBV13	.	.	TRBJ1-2	CASSSQGDRGYTF	TGTGCCAGCAGCTCCCAGGGTGATCGGGGCTACACCTTC
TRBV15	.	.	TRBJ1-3	CATSSAGIPGNTIYF	TGTGCCACCAGCAGCGCCGGGATCCCTGGAAACACCATATATTTT
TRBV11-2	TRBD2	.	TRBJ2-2	CASSSRPGLGTSPNTGELFF	TGTGCCAGCAGCTCACGACCGGGACTAGGAACCTCCCCGAACACCGGGGAGCTGTTTTTT
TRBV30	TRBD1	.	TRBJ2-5	CAWGGQGTGETQYF	TGTGCCTGGGGTGGACAGGGAACGGGAGAGACCCAGTACTTC
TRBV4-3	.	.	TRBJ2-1	CASSQENRASDEQFF	TGCGCCAGCAGCCAAGAGAATCGAGCTTCCGATGAGCAGTTCTTC
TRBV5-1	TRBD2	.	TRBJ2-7	CASSSGGHEQYF	TGCGCCAGCAGCTCGGGAGGGCACGAGCAGTACTTC
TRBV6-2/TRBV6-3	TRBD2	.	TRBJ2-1	CASTRTSGGLHNEQFF	TGTGCCAGCACGAGGACTAGCGGGGGGCTGCACAATGAGCAGTTCTTC
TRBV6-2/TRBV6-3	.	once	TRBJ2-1	CASLPGGGFHNEQFF	TGTGCCAGCCTACCAGGGGGAGGGTTCCACAATGAGCAGTTCTTC
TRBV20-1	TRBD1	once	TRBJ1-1	CSAISKGQLAFF	TGCAGTGCGATCTCCAAGGGACAGTTGGCTTTCTTT
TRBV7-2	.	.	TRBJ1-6	CASSRALGSPLHF	TGTGCCAGCAGCAGAGCTCTAGGTTCACCCCTCCACTTT
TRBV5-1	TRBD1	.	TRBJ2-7	CASSSTGTGSYEQYF	TGCGCCAGCAGCTCCACCGGGACAGGCTCCTACGAGCAGTACTTC
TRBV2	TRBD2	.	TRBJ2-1	CASSAAGVGYNEQFF	TGTGCCAGCAGTGCAGCGGGAGTCGGCTACAATGAGCAGTTCTTC
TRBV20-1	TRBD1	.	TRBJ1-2	CSANPRTGRHYGYTF	TGCAGTGCTAACCCCCGGACAGGACGCCACTATGGCTACACCTTC
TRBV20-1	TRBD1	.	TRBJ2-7	CSASRDSPRFYEQYF	TGCAGTGCTAGCCGGGACAGTCCAAGATTCTACGAGCAGTACTTC
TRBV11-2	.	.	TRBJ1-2	CASSLDHNYGYTF	TGTGCCAGCAGCTTAGATCATAACTATGGCTACACCTTC
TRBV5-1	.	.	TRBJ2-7	CASSLDQPIGEQYF	TGCGCCAGCAGCTTGGACCAGCCCATCGGCGAGCAGTACTTC
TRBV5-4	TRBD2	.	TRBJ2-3	CASSSRLAGTDTQYF	TGTGCCAGCAGTTCCCGACTAGCGGGCACAGATACGCAGTATTTT
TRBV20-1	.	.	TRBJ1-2	CSADGYTF	TGCAGTGCTGATGGCTACACCTTC
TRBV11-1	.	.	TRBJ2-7	CASGPQGTHEQYF	TGTGCCAGCGGCCCACAGGGAACACACGAGCAGTACTTC
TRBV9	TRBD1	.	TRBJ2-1	CASSVGGQGLSYEQFF	TGTGCCAGCAGCGTAGGCGGACAGGGGTTGTCGTATGAGCAGTTCTTC
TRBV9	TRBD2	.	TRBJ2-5	CASSVSGRRGETQYF	TGTGCCAGCAGCGTTAGCGGGAGAAGGGGAGAGACCCAGTACTTC
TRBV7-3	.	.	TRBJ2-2	CASSLFERAGELFF	TGTGCCAGCAGTCTATTTGAACGCGCCGGGGAGCTGTTTTTT
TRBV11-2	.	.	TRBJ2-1	CASSLAPTSFRYNEQFF	TGTGCCAGCAGCTTAGCCCCTACATCGTTCCGGTACAATGAGCAGTTCTTC
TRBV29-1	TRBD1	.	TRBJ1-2	CSVALGQGKGGYTF	TGCAGCGTTGCCCTTGGACAGGGTAAGGGTGGCTACACCTTC
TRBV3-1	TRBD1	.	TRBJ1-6	CASSQRTGPNSPLHF	TGTGCCAGCAGCCAACGGACAGGCCCTAATTCACCCCTCCACTTT
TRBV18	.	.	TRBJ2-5	CASSSFVAQQETQYF	TGTGCCAGCTCATCATTCGTGGCACAGCAAGAGACCCAGTACTTC
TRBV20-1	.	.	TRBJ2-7	CSARGTQTYEQYF	TGCAGTGCTAGGGGGACTCAGACCTACGAGCAGTACTTC
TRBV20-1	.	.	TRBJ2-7	CSARIPWGRTYEQYF	TGCAGTGCTAGGATTCCTTGGGGGCGAACCTACGAGCAGTACTTC
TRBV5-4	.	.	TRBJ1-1	CASSLASTPGTEAFF	TGTGCCAGCAGCTTGGCCAGTACCCCGGGCACTGAAGCTTTCTTT
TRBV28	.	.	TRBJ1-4	CASSPGGAGGEKLFF	TGTGCCAGCAGTCCCGGCGGAGCGGGCGGGGAAAAACTGTTTTTT
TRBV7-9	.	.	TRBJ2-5	CASSREMETQYF	TGTGCCAGCAGCCGTGAGATGGAGACCCAGTACTTC
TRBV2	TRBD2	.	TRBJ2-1	CASSGGSLTNEQFF	TGTGCCAGCAGTGGCGGGAGCCTAACCAATGAGCAGTTCTTC
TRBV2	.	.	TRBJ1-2	CASSEPMHGYTF	TGTGCCAGCAGTGAACCAATGCATGGCTACACCTTC
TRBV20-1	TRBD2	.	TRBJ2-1	CSATSDSGVTSEQFF	TGCAGTGCCACTTCGGATAGCGGGGTGACCTCTGAGCAGTTCTTC
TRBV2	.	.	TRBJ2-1	CASSGNRLSYNEQFF	TGTGCCAGCAGTGGGAACAGGTTATCCTACAATGAGCAGTTCTTC
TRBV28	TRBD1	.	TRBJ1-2	CASSDRVAGYTF	TGTGCCAGCAGTGACAGGGTAGCAGGCTACACCTTC
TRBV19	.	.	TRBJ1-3	CAGGLGNTIYF	TGTGCCGGCGGCCTGGGAAACACCATATATTTT
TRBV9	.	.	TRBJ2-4	CASSVAGVGKNIQYF	TGTGCCAGCAGCGTAGCGGGCGTTGGCAAAAACATTCAGTACTTC
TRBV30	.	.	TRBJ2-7	CAWSGVGTYEQYF	TGTGCCTGGAGTGGGGTAGGAACCTACGAGCAGTACTTC
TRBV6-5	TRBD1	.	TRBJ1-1	CASGTGGTEAFF	TGTGCCAGTGGGACAGGGGGCACTGAAGCTTTCTTT
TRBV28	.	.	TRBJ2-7	CASSPYSTSYEQYF	TGTGCCAGCAGCCCGTATTCTACCTCCTACGAGCAGTACTTC
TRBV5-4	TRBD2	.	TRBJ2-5	CASSSGGGNQETQYF	TGTGCCAGCAGCTCGGGCGGGGGGAACCAAGAGACCCAGTACTTC
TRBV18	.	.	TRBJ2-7	CASSPASSYEQYF	TGTGCCAGCTCACCGGCTTCCTCCTACGAGCAGTACTTC
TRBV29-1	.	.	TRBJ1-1	CSVGSILRNTEAFF	TGCAGCGTTGGATCGATACTACGGAACACTGAAGCTTTCTTT
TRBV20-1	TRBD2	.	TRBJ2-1	CSARGLAGVRFF	TGCAGTGCCCGGGGACTAGCGGGAGTTCGGTTCTTC